The sequence of this T cell receptor beta chain was determined in a study of beta chain features in type 1 diabetes. In the study overall: The samples had about 100,000,000 sorted cells examined in all.

The junction had 6 bases not matched to a gene; V was cut back by 2 bases and J by 4 bases. Germline V gene lookup returns CDR1 ENHRY and CDR2 SYGVKD. This CDR3 is built from 15 residues. Overall study results and limits: Insertion counts at VDJ junctions were lower in type 1 diabetes patients, who also showed more deletions there.

The authors sorted CD4+ naive, central memory, regulatory and stem cell-like memory cells via CD45RO/CCR7/CD25/CD127/CD95/CD27. The purity of all sorted populations exceeded 95%. In this sample, this clone turned up a few times. What it binds is unknown. The sequenced template was cDNA made from the entire isolated RNA. Sequencing was performed with immunoSEQ multiplex PCR; in TCRdb, only in-frame clones are kept and a portion is missing. Of some 270,000 clones in the sample, roughly 14% were seen once. Sequenced: naive CD4+ T cells from blood. The sequence was collected from a woman aged 40 to 49 in good health. The chain recombines TRBV10-3 with TRBJ2-5; TRBD1 matches 8 bases. In DNA form, the CDR3 reads TGTGCCATCAGTGAGACTTGGACAGGGCGAGAGACCCAGTACTTC. It is translated as CAISETWTGRETQYF.